This entry lists 21 T cell receptor beta chains sequenced from one sample in a study of T cell responses to AZD1222 COVID-19 vaccine. The table came from immunoSEQ multiplex PCR; TCRdb's copy has only in-frame clones and leaves some out. The sample holds under 200,000 clones, almost 95% seen once. Material: peripheral blood, obtained on day 0 of AZD1222 vaccination. The origin of the receptors is an adult in good health.

The chain employs TRBV3-1 (or the pseudogene TRBV3-2) and TRBJ2-7, with 7 bases that match TRBD1. Germline V gene sequence: CDR1 LGHDT, CDR2 YNNKEL (reference sequence). Trimming cost V 4 bases and J 5 bases; bases outside gene matches: 11. The CDR3 covers 15 residues. CDR3 sequence: CASSPLYTGADEQYF. CDR3 in DNA: TGTGCCAGCAGCCCTCTCTACACAGGGGCAGACGAGCAGTACTTC.

This chain links TRBV4-1 with TRBJ2-5; TRBD1 aligns across 7 bases. This CDR3 has 15 amino acids. The junction had 3 bases not matched to a gene; V was cut back by 1 base and J by 1 base. The germline V gene encodes CDR1 MGHRA and CDR2 YSYEKL. The CDR3 is CASSQAGTAQETQYF. As DNA, the CDR3 is TGCGCCAGCAGCCAAGCCGGGACAGCCCAAGAGACCCAGTACTTC.

The chain is built from TRBV7-9 and TRBJ2-1, with D perhaps matching TRBD1 or TRBD2 (7 bases each). Trimming took 5 bases from V and 5 from J, leaving 16 bases between them. The CDR3 runs 15 residues. CDR1 SEHNR and CDR2 FQNEAQ come from the germline V gene (reference sequence). Written as DNA, the CDR3 is TGTGCCAGCAGCCCCAGGGGGGGGGTGGACAATGAGCAGTTCTTC. This translates into CASSPRGGVDNEQFF.

Only one count was recorded for this clone. J is TRBJ1-2 and V is TRBV20-1; D ambiguous. V gave up 3 bases and J gave up 2 bases, with 10 bases separating them. Per the germline V gene, CDR1 is DFQATT and CDR2 is SNEGSKA (reference sequence). This CDR3 region has 13 residues. CDR3 region: CSASEHGNYGYTF. The CDR3, as DNA: TGCAGTGCTAGTGAACACGGGAACTATGGCTACACCTTC.

This chain uses TRBV30 with TRBJ2-1, with TRBD1 matching over 10 bases. Trimming at V came to 2 bases and at J to 2 bases, leaving 3 bases not matched to a gene. The CDR3 extends over 15 amino acids. Germline loops: CDR1 GTSNPN, CDR2 SVGIG (reference sequence). DNA of the CDR3: TGTGCCTGGAGTATGGGGACAGGGGCCTACAATGAGCAGTTCTTC. This codes for CAWSMGTGAYNEQFF.

Only a few counts were recorded for this clone. This chain connects TRBV7-9 to TRBJ1-4, with TRBD1 identical over 8 bases. Germline values: CDR1 SEHNR, CDR2 FQNEAQ (reference sequence). Unmatched junction bases numbered 11, after V lost 4 bases and J lost 4 bases. The CDR3 loop spans 17 amino acids. CDR3 residues: CASSSGGQGQLNEKLFF. The CDR3 DNA is TGTGCCAGCAGCTCCGGTGGACAGGGCCAGCTTAATGAAAAACTGTTTTTT.

This clone was recorded a few times. This chain joins TRBV12-3 or TRBV12-4 and TRBJ1-3, with unresolved D. The CDR3 length is 13 residues. Trimming stripped 10 bases from V and 4 bases from J, with 14 bases between. CDR3: CAIGTGTGNTIYF. CDR3 nucleotides: TGTGCCATCGGCACTGGTACCGGAAACACCATATATTTT.

The chain employs TRBV9 and TRBJ2-2, with unresolved D. Trimming shortened V by 0 bases and J by 2 bases, and 14 bases separated the two germline ends. Germline CDR1 is SGDLS and CDR2 is YYNGEE. The CDR3 sequence is 17 residues long. CDR3 protein: CASSVGLGPLNTGELFF. The DNA for the CDR3 is TGTGCCAGCAGCGTAGGTCTGGGCCCCCTTAACACCGGGGAGCTGTTTTTT.

This chain joins TRBV2 and TRBJ1-3, with a weak D call TRBD1 (5 bases). Per germline, CDR1 SNHLY and CDR2 FYNNEI. The CDR3 runs to 12 residues. The V end was cut by 8 bases, the J end by 0 bases, with 5 bases between. The CDR3 here is CASGGSGNTIYF. The CDR3 nucleotides read TGTGCCAGCGGGGGCTCTGGAAACACCATATATTTT.

Turning to this clone: Other nucleotide sequences from this sample produce the same CDR3. This chain links TRBV28 with TRBJ1-2; TRBD1 might be the D (5 bases). The CDR3 runs 12 residues. Trimming pared 6 bases from V and 3 bases from J, leaving 8 bases between. Germline CDR1 MDHEN, CDR2 SYDVKM. The chain's CDR3 is CASRGGDYGYTF. For the CDR3, the DNA is TGTGCCAGCAGAGGAGGGGACTATGGCTACACCTTC.

This clone was seen more than once but under ten times. The chain combines TRBV6-5 with TRBJ2-5, with D perhaps given as TRBD1 or TRBD2 (7 bases each). V lost 7 bases, J lost 5 bases, and 20 bases lay in between. The CDR3 extends over 15 amino acids. The V gene's germline CDR1 is MNHEY and CDR2 SVGAGI. The CDR3: CASIQGRGPRETQYF. CDR3 nucleotide sequence: TGTGCCAGCATACAGGGGAGGGGACCCCGGGAGACCCAGTACTTC.

This chain joins TRBV3-1 (or the pseudogene TRBV3-2) and TRBJ2-7, with D perhaps given as TRBD1 or TRBD2 (6 bases each). The V gene lost 4 bases and the J gene lost 4 bases, with 14 bases spanning the gap. Germline assignment: CDR1 LGHDT and CDR2 YNNKEL (reference sequence). The CDR3 runs to 14 residues. CDR3 sequence: CASSRTGASYEQYF. The CDR3 DNA follows: TGTGCCAGCAGCCGGACGGGGGCATCGTACGAGCAGTACTTC.

The genes are TRBV23-1 and TRBJ1-5; the D is unclear. TRBV23-1 is marked as an open reading frame, function uncertain. CDR3 length: 16 residues. V was pared by 2 bases and J by 0 bases, with 11 bases between. CDR3 sequence (DNA): TGCGCCAGCAGTCAAGTTCCTCGTTATAGCAATCAGCCCCAGCATTTT. This codes for CASSQVPRYSNQPQHF.

This clone is a singleton in its sample. This chain links TRBV7-9 with TRBJ1-1; possibly TRBD1 for D (6 bases). Germline CDR1 reads SEHNR; CDR2 reads FQNEAQ (reference sequence). V was trimmed by 5 bases and J by 1 base, leaving 11 bases between them. CDR3 size: 14 residues. As DNA, the CDR3 is TGTGCCAGCAGCCTCACAGGGACGAACACTGAAGCTTTCTTT. Translated, it gives CASSLTGTNTEAFF.

The chain couples TRBV6-6 to TRBJ2-3, with D maybe TRBD2 (5 bases). Trimming took 6 bases from V and 6 from J, leaving 22 bases between them. The CDR3 totals 16 residues. Germline-derived CDR1 and CDR2 are MNHNY and SVGAGI (reference sequence). The CDR3 region has the DNA TGTGCCAGCAGCGATCCCGGAGGCCCTGGCCTGGATACGCAGTATTTT. Amino acids: CASSDPGGPGLDTQYF.

This chain connects TRBV14 to TRBJ1-2; D remains unclear. The CDR3 is made up of 14 amino acids. Germline CDR1 and CDR2: SGHDN and FVKESK. V was clipped by 7 bases and J by 0 bases, with 12 bases between them. The CDR3 sequence: CASTPNTANYGYTF. DNA for the CDR3: TGTGCCAGCACCCCAAATACGGCTAACTATGGCTACACCTTC. The whole variable domain, filled in from reference TRBV14 and TRBJ1-2, reads EAGVTQFPSHSVIEKGQTVTLRCDPISGHDNLYWYRRVMGKEIKFLLHFVKESKQDESGMPNNRFLAERTGGTYSTLKVQPAELEDSGVYFCASTPNTANYGYTFGSGTRLTVV.

This chain joins TRBV7-9 and TRBJ2-7; 7 bases are a match to TRBD1. The CDR3 runs 14 residues. Looked up from germline, CDR1 is SEHNR and CDR2 is FQNEAQ (reference sequence). The ends lost 6 bases at V and 6 bases at J; junction bases unmatched: 11. Written as DNA, the CDR3 is TGTGCCAGCAGTCCTAAACTCACAGGGGCCGAGCAGTACTTC. Translation: CASSPKLTGAEQYF.

CDR3 sequence reads: CASSLSAVEGEAFF. DNA of the CDR3: TGTGCCAGCAGCTTATCTGCCGTCGAGGGTGAAGCTTTCTTT. This chain links TRBV7-3 with TRBJ1-1; D gene unclear. The CDR3 totals 14 residues. Germline-derived CDR1 and CDR2 are SGHTA and FQGTGA. V was cut by 2 bases and J by 7 bases, with 14 bases left in between.

This chain links TRBV28 with TRBJ1-6; 10 bases line up with TRBD1. The CDR3 extends over 16 amino acids. The junction had 2 bases not matched to a gene; V was cut back by 4 bases and J by 2 bases. Germline values: CDR1 MDHEN, CDR2 SYDVKM. In DNA, the CDR3 is TGTGCCAGCAGTTGGACAGGGGGGCCCTATAATTCACCCCTCCACTTT. Protein product: CASSWTGGPYNSPLHF.

The rearrangement uses TRBV21-1 and TRBJ2-3; TRBD1, the table's D call, was not compared with the DNA. TRBV21-1 is flagged as a pseudogene. The CDR3 length is 17 residues. In DNA form, the CDR3 reads TGTGCCAGCAGCCCCCCCAAGGTAACAGGGCATGGAGATACGCAGTATTTT. This codes for CASSPPKVTGHGDTQYF.

About this clone: An end of the junction differs from the germline gene, which may be a read error. This chain connects TRBV6-5 to TRBJ2-1, with TRBD2 matching 7 bases. Germline CDR1 MNHEY, CDR2 SVGAGI. The CDR3 extends over 16 amino acids. The DNA for the CDR3 is TGTGCCAGCAGTCACTCCCGGGAGGTGACCTACAATGAGCAGTTCTTC. Translating gives CASSHSREVTYNEQFF.